This is a list of T cell receptor beta chains from one sample in a study of TIL therapy for anti-PD-1-resistant metastatic lung cancer. Measured with immunoSEQ multiplex PCR; TCRdb has only the in-frame clones, and not every one. The sample carries around 45,000 clones, 55% to 75% recorded once. The material sequenced was tumor tissue, taken at baseline. The receptor source for this set is a person between 25 and 80 years old with non-small cell lung cancer. The conserved cysteine and the conserved F or W are not part of the CDR3 here. The order of the fields is D gene, V gene, J gene, clone size, CDR3 protein. D genes are given only for firm matches. Rows may omit the clone size; those that give it use once, few, many or a size class.

NA	TRBV5-1	TRBJ2-7	NA	ASSLLPGPQAYEQY
TRBD1	TRBV9	TRBJ1-2	once	ASSAAGGAGLGYT
NA	TRBV18	TRBJ1-5	NA	ASSPTPGVGNQPQH
TRBD2	TRBV27	TRBJ2-5	NA	ASRGLTSGMEETQY
NA	TRBV29-1	TRBJ1-1	NA	SGSRVLNTEAF
NA	TRBV6-5	TRBJ2-1	once	ASSSGENEQF
NA	TRBV21-1	TRBJ2-7	NA	ASGCRRDRVAEQY
TRBD1	TRBV30	TRBJ1-4	medium-sized	AWSVLGTGDEKLF
TRBD1	TRBV2	TRBJ2-7	NA	ASTSDRSSYEQY
NA	TRBV28	TRBJ1-5	few	ASSLIEFNQPQH
NA	TRBV4-1	TRBJ2-7	NA	ASSQEGGYPPYEQY
TRBD1	TRBV7-2	TRBJ1-5	many	ASSLTGGGGQPQH
NA	TRBV5-4	TRBJ2-5	NA	ASSLGRQETQY
TRBD1	TRBV7-2	TRBJ2-3	NA	ASSSRFTGGLSTDTQY